Below are 24 T cell receptor beta chains sequenced from a single sample in a study of OX40 agonist ivuxolimab in advanced cancers. The method was immunoSEQ multiplex PCR; TCRdb's version includes in-frame clones alone and lacks a portion of them. The top ten hold approximately 0.99% of the sample, which has more than 100,000 clones, about 93% seen once. Sequenced here: CD4+ or CD8+ T cells sorted from blood, sampled in a trial of the OX40 agonist ivuxolimab. The source is an adult with an advanced solid tumor such as melanoma, head and neck, liver or kidney cancer.

Only a few counts were recorded for this clone. In DNA form, the CDR3 reads TGTGCCAGCAGCCCATTCCAAGGTGGAGCAGGTGGCTACACCTTC. Translation gives CASSPFQGGAGGYTF. V usage is TRBV9 and J usage is TRBJ1-2, with D hard to call. This CDR3 contains 15 residues. Trimming stripped 4 bases from V and 7 bases from J, with 20 bases between. Germline assignment: CDR1 SGDLS and CDR2 YYNGEE.

The chain uses TRBV7-2 and TRBJ1-2; TRBD1 agrees at 11 bases. With 5 bases clipped from V and 4 bases from J, the junction kept 6 bases outside the gene matches. The CDR3 totals 15 residues. Germline V gene data show CDR1 as SGHTA and CDR2 as FQGNSA. CDR3 sequence: CASSTGTGGTYGYTF. CDR3 nucleotides: TGTGCCAGCAGCACAGGGACAGGGGGAACCTATGGCTACACCTTC.

The chain uses TRBV6-5 and TRBJ2-7, with a tentative D call TRBD2 (5 bases). Per germline, CDR1 MNHEY and CDR2 SVGAGI. CDR3 length equals 14 residues. With 4 bases removed from V and 7 bases from J, the gap between germline ends came to 17 bases. Here the CDR3 DNA reads TGTGCCAGCAGTTCCGGACTGGGTCTTGGGGAGCAGTACTTC. Protein: CASSSGLGLGEQYF.

V is TRBV4-3 and J is TRBJ1-1; D may be TRBD1 (5 bases). Germline-derived CDR1 and CDR2 are LGHNA and YSLEER. V lost 0 bases and J lost 5, with 10 bases in between. This CDR3 contains 14 residues. The CDR3 DNA follows: TGCGCCAGCAGCCAAGACTCAGGGCGGACTGAAGCTTTCTTT. Protein: CASSQDSGRTEAFF.

This chain uses TRBV7-2 with TRBJ2-1; no reliable D call. Looked up from germline, CDR1 is SGHTA and CDR2 is FQGNSA. The CDR3 has 15 amino acids. Deletions cut 2 bases from V and 4 bases from J, with 12 bases between. Here the CDR3 DNA reads TGTGCCAGCAGCTTAATGGCCCTTGGGTACAATGAGCAGTTCTTC. It translates to CASSLMALGYNEQFF. The whole variable domain, filled in from reference TRBV7-2 and TRBJ2-1, reads GAGVSQSPSNKVTEKGKDVELRCDPISGHTALYWYRQSLGQGLEFLIYFQGNSAPDKSGLPSDRFSAERTGGSVSTLTIQRTQQEDSAVYLCASSLMALGYNEQFFGPGTRLTVL.

This rearrangement joins TRBV6-4 to TRBJ2-7; D possibly uses TRBD1 or TRBD2 (6 bases each). V dropped 9 bases and J dropped 3 bases, with 21 bases sitting between them. Germline V gene lookup returns CDR1 MRHNA and CDR2 SNTAGT. The length of the CDR3 is 15 residues. CDR3 sequence: CASSQEEGGIYEQYF. Written as DNA, the CDR3 is TGTGCCAGTTCCCAGGAGGAGGGGGGAATCTACGAGCAGTACTTC.

The chain carries TRBV7-6 and TRBJ2-1, with D uncertain. The CDR3 spans 14 residues. Germline CDR1 and CDR2: SGHVS and FNYEAQ. V lost 0 bases and J lost 10, with 13 bases in between. The CDR3 region is CASSLALKAGEQFF. CDR3 DNA sequence: TGTGCCAGCAGCTTAGCGCTAAAGGCAGGAGAGCAGTTCTTC.

This clone appeared once. The chain links TRBV15 to TRBJ1-2; D is undetermined. Looked up from germline, CDR1 is LNHNV and CDR2 is YYDKDF (reference sequence). The CDR3 totals 13 residues. V shed 8 bases and J shed 8 bases, with 18 bases lying between them. The DNA of the CDR3 is TGTGCCACCGGGGTTGCAGCTTCTGCGGGCTACACCTTC. This gives the protein CATGVAASAGYTF.

V usage is TRBV5-8 and J usage is TRBJ2-5; the D gene is possibly TRBD2 (7 bases). CDR3 size: 16 residues. V was clipped by 4 bases and J by 0 bases, with 16 bases between them. In germline, CDR1 is SGHTS, CDR2 YDEGEE. CDR3 sequence (DNA): TGTGCCAGCAGCCCCGGGGGGCTAGCGAACCAAGAGACCCAGTACTTC. This codes for CASSPGGLANQETQYF. Complete variable domain (other parts from reference TRBV5-8 and TRBJ2-5): EAGVTQSPTHLIKTRGQQATLRCSPISGHTSVYWYQQALGLGLQFLLWYDEGEERNRGNFPPRFSGRQFPNYSSELNVNALELEDSALYLCASSPGGLANQETQYFGPGTRLLVL.

The chain joins TRBV19 to TRBJ2-7; the match to TRBD1 covers 9 bases. Losses at the gene ends were 9 bases for V and 6 bases for J; bases not matched to a gene: 9. The CDR3 is 13 residues long. From germline, CDR1 is LNHDA and CDR2 SQIVND (reference sequence). CDR3 residues: CASRGTGKGEQYF. CDR3 coding DNA: TGTGCCAGCCGGGGGACAGGGAAAGGCGAGCAGTACTTC.

This sequence joins TRBV7-2 and TRBJ2-3; tentatively, D is TRBD1 (5 bases). Per germline, CDR1 SGHTA and CDR2 FQGNSA. The CDR3 sequence is 12 residues long. Trimming removed 2 bases at V and 7 bases at J, with 7 bases between. The chain's CDR3 is CASSLQGNTQYF. The CDR3 DNA is TGTGCCAGCAGCTTACAGGGAAATACGCAGTATTTT.

This chain joins TRBV18 and TRBJ1-5; possibly TRBD1 for D (6 bases). The V end lost 5 bases, the J end lost 4 bases, and 12 bases lay between the germline ends. The CDR3 has 14 residues. From germline, CDR1 is KGHSH and CDR2 LQKENI. Here the CDR3 reads CASSTRQENQPQHF. CDR3 DNA: TGTGCCAGCTCAACCCGACAGGAGAATCAGCCCCAGCATTTT.

V gene TRBV6-1 combines with J gene TRBJ1-1; TRBD1 matches at 7 bases. Unmatched junction bases numbered 7, after V lost 3 bases and J lost 12 bases. Germline CDR1 is MNHNS and CDR2 is SASEGT. CDR3 size: 12 residues. CDR3: CASSELDRAPFF. CDR3 DNA: TGTGCCAGCAGTGAGCTAGACAGGGCCCCTTTCTTT.

The chain employs TRBV5-1 and TRBJ2-2; TRBD1 is a possible D gene (5 bases). Germline V gene lookup returns CDR1 SGHRS and CDR2 YFSETQ. The ends were cut back, 4 bases at V and 7 bases at J, with 20 bases in the middle. The CDR3 is 16 amino acids. DNA for the CDR3: TGCGCCAGCAGCGTCGACAGCGCGCATGGTAGCGGGGAGCTGTTTTTT. Protein sequence: CASSVDSAHGSGELFF.

The rearrangement links TRBV10-2 to TRBJ2-7, with unresolved D. The V end was cut by 2 bases, the J end by 3 bases, with 11 bases between. The CDR3 has 14 amino acids. Germline assignment: CDR1 WSHSY and CDR2 SAAADI. This CDR3 reads CASSEGFRGYEQYF. The CDR3 region has the DNA TGCGCCAGCAGTGAGGGCTTCCGAGGCTACGAGCAGTACTTC.

The chain is built from TRBV6-1 and TRBJ2-7; D is ambiguous. Looked up from germline, CDR1 is MNHNS and CDR2 is SASEGT. The CDR3 loop spans 13 amino acids. The germline V and J ends were trimmed by 7 bases and 3 bases, with 13 bases remaining between them. CDR3 amino acids: CASIHPNGYEQYF. DNA for the CDR3: TGTGCCAGCATCCACCCGAACGGCTACGAGCAGTACTTC.

The chain is built from TRBV5-1 and TRBJ2-1; 8 bases map to TRBD1. CDR1 SGHRS and CDR2 YFSETQ come from the germline V gene. The CDR3 is 15 residues long. V trimming: 2 bases; J trimming: 6 bases; junction bases outside the gene matches: 7. This chain's CDR3 is CASSLRQGSGNEQFF. CDR3 sequence (DNA): TGCGCCAGCAGCTTAAGACAGGGGAGTGGCAATGAGCAGTTCTTC.

This chain links TRBV7-8 with TRBJ2-3; D call uncertain. Between the trimmed V and J ends, which lost 1 base and 0 bases, there was a span of 5 bases. Germline values: CDR1 SGHVS, CDR2 FQNEAQ. The CDR3 sequence is 14 residues long. The CDR3 is CASSLVASTDTQYF. CDR3 DNA sequence: TGTGCCAGCAGCTTAGTAGCTAGCACAGATACGCAGTATTTT.

The chain employs TRBV4-1 and TRBJ1-5, with a weak D call TRBD1 (5 bases). The CDR3 sequence is 15 residues long. The ends were cut back, 1 base at V and 1 base at J, with 8 bases in the middle. Germline CDR1 is MGHRA and CDR2 is YSYEKL. The CDR3 DNA is TGCGCCAGCAGCCAAGCGGCAGGGAGCAATCAGCCCCAGCATTTT. This encodes CASSQAAGSNQPQHF.

The chain carries TRBV15 and TRBJ2-5; no clear D. V was pared by 4 bases and J by 2 bases, with 2 bases between. Germline loops: CDR1 LNHNV, CDR2 YYDKDF (reference sequence). The CDR3 has 11 amino acids. CDR3 amino acids: CATSKQETQYF. In nucleotides, the CDR3 is TGTGCCACCAGCAAACAAGAGACCCAGTACTTC.

The chain couples TRBV7-9 to TRBJ1-5; D may be TRBD1 (5 bases). V lost 1 base and J lost 8, with 15 bases in between. The CDR3 sequence is 15 residues long. Germline V gene data show CDR1 as SEHNR and CDR2 as FQNEAQ (reference sequence). The CDR3 loop reads CASSLGGQGEEPQHF. Written as DNA, the CDR3 is TGTGCCAGCAGCTTAGGCGGGCAGGGAGAGGAGCCCCAGCATTTT.

V is TRBV5-6 and J is TRBJ2-1; 13 nucleotides match TRBD2. This CDR3 comprises 14 residues. Germline V CDR1 and CDR2: SGHDT, YYEEEE. Germline trimming cut 4 bases from V and 8 bases from J; bases unmatched to any gene: 3. DNA for the CDR3: TGTGCCAGCAGCCGGACTAGCGGGAGCCATGAGCAGTTCTTC. This translates into CASSRTSGSHEQFF.

This chain connects TRBV5-6 to TRBJ2-7, with 8 bases lining up with TRBD2. The V gene end was trimmed by 1 base and the J gene end by 1 base; junction bases not matched to a gene: 4. The germline V gene encodes CDR1 SGHDT and CDR2 YYEEEE. The CDR3 is made up of 15 amino acids. CDR3 DNA: TGTGCCAGCAGCTTGCCCGGGGGGGATTCCTACGAGCAGTACTTC. This codes for CASSLPGGDSYEQYF.

The rearrangement uses TRBV29-1 and TRBJ1-2; possibly TRBD1 for D (5 bases). Deletions cut 5 bases from V and 10 bases from J, with 17 bases between. There are 12 residues in the CDR3. CDR1 and CDR2 from the germline V gene are SQVTM and ANQGSEA. CDR3 coding DNA: TGCAGCGTTCGCGACGGGACTCAGGACTACACCTTC. This encodes CSVRDGTQDYTF.